This T cell receptor (beta chain) stems from a study of STAT5B mutations in CD4+ large granular lymphocyte leukemia. In the original analysis: The detection floor for productive clonotype frequency was 2.59 x 10-5. Clones were read by immunoSEQ multiplex PCR, and TCRdb kept only the in-frame ones, dropping some. The V and J calls and clone size are taken from that table; D and trimming were inferred from the DNA. This table holds fewer than 45,000 clones, 75% to 85% found once. Notes on the study in general: Patient CD4-sorted repertoires looked more clonal than healthy CD4+ repertoires, even without putative leukemic clones.

The V and J ends lost 8 bases and 1 base respectively, with 20 bases between them. The CDR3 covers 16 residues. CDR1 and CDR2 (germline): LNHDA, SQIVND (reference sequence). To note about this clone: Its specificity is not known.

The receptor comes from a human donor in good health. The chain combines TRBV19 with TRBJ1-2; D possibly corresponds to TRBD1 (5 bases). Sequenced material: CD4+ T cells from blood buffy coats. In DNA, the CDR3 is TGTGCCAGTCAAACCATCGGGGCTGAGGGTAACTATGGCTACACCTTC. Amino acids: CASQTIGAEGNYGYTF.